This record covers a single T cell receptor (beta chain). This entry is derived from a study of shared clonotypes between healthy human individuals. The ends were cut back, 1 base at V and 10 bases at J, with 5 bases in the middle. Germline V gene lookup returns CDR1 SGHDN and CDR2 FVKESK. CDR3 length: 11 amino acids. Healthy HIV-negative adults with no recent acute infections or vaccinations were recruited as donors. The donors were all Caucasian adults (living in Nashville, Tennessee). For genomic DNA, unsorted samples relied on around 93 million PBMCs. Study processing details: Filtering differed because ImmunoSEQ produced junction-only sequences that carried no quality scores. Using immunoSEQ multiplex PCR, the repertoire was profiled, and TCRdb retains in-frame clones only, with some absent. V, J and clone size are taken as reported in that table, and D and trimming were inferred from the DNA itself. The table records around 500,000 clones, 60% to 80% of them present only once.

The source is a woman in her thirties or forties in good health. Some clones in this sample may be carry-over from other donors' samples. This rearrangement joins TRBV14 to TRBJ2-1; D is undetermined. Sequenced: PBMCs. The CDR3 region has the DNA TGTGCCAGCAGCCAAGCTCTAGAGCAGTTCTTC. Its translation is CASSQALEQFF.